Following are 15 T cell receptor beta chains from one sample sequenced in a study of neurological immune-mediated disorders. TCRdb reprocessed the 5' RACE reads with MiXCR, giving one entry per CDR3 protein. This sample carries 75,000 to 95,000 distinct CDR3 sequences, roughly 17% of them seen once, and the ten largest clones take 15% to 17%. The source material was PBMCs. These receptors were collected from a woman between 35 and 50 years old in good health.

This clonotype appeared many times. The chain carries TRBV6-2 or TRBV6-3 and TRBJ2-3; D not certain. The CDR3 runs 15 residues. V lost 4 bases and J 3 bases, leaving 14 bases between the germline ends. Germline V gene data show CDR1 as MNHEY and CDR2 as SVGEGT. The CDR3 DNA reads as TGTGCCAGCAGTTTCGACTCTAAAGCGACAGATACGCAGTATTTT. Amino acids: CASSFDSKATDTQYF.

This clonotype was detected ten times or more. One end of the junction does not line up with germline, which may come from a read error. This rearrangement joins TRBV11-1 to TRBJ2-1, with D maybe TRBD1 (5 bases). Looked up from germline, CDR1 is SGHAT and CDR2 is FQDESV (reference sequence). This CDR3 contains 12 residues. CDR3 bases: TGTGCCAGCAGTCCGGACAAGACGCCCCCTTTATTC. It yields the protein CASSPDKTPPLF.

The chain carries TRBV10-2 and TRBJ1-3; TRBD1 matches 8 bases. Losses at the gene ends were 6 bases for V and 0 bases for J; bases not matched to a gene: 10. Looked up from germline, CDR1 is WSHSY and CDR2 is SAAADI. CDR3 length: 17 residues. The CDR3 coding sequence is TGCGCCAGCAGCCCCGGGACAGGATCCTTCTCTGGAAACACCATATATTTT. Encoded protein: CASSPGTGSFSGNTIYF.

This rearrangement joins TRBV4-1 to TRBJ1-2; maybe TRBD1 (6 bases). Germline V gene data show CDR1 as MGHRA and CDR2 as YSYEKL. The CDR3 covers 18 residues. The V gene lost 1 base and the J gene lost 3 bases, with 21 bases spanning the gap. CDR3 coding DNA: TGCGCCAGCAGCCAAGTACTGTGGGGGGGGCGATTGGACTATGGCTACACCTTC. It translates to CASSQVLWGGRLDYGYTF.

This clonotype was detected ten times or more. This chain connects TRBV7-2 to TRBJ2-5, with TRBD1 identical over 7 bases. J gave up 2 bases and V 1 base, and 10 bases lay outside the gene matches. CDR1 and CDR2 from the germline V gene are SGHTA and FQGNSA. The CDR3 runs 17 residues. CDR3 nucleotides: TGTGCCAGCAGCTTAGATCTTGCAGGGGGTATTCAAGAGACCCAGTACTTC. Translating gives CASSLDLAGGIQETQYF.

V usage is TRBV5-1 and J usage is TRBJ2-1, with 11 bases fitting TRBD2. CDR3 length: 15 residues. J lost 7 bases, V lost 3 bases, and 6 bases had no gene match. Germline CDR1 and CDR2: SGHRS and YFSETQ. The CDR3, as DNA: TGCGCCAGCAGCTCTAGCGGGAGGAGTTCGAATGAGCAGTTCTTC. It specifies CASSSSGRSSNEQFF.

This clonotype was counted ten times or more. The chain links TRBV7-2 to TRBJ1-2; 8 positions match TRBD1. The trim removed 5 bases at V and 5 bases at J, leaving 4 bases unmatched. CDR1 and CDR2 (germline): SGHTA, FQGNSA. This CDR3 spans 13 amino acids. The CDR3 DNA is TGTGCCAGCAGCGACGGACAGGGTTATGGCTACACCTTC. Its protein product is CASSDGQGYGYTF.

This clonotype is termed medium-sized. The gene calls are TRBV20-1 and TRBJ2-1; 11 nucleotides agree with TRBD2. This CDR3 is built from 16 residues. Trimming removed 1 base from V and 1 base from J; junction bases left unmatched: 3. Germline V lookup: CDR1 DFQATT, CDR2 SNEGSKA (reference sequence). The CDR3 is CSARVTSGGSYNEQFF. The CDR3 region has the DNA TGCAGTGCTAGAGTCACTAGCGGGGGTTCCTACAATGAGCAGTTCTTC.

This clonotype has at least ten counts. V and J are TRBV20-1 and TRBJ2-1, with 7 bases identical to TRBD2. The CDR3 totals 14 residues. Germline CDR1 reads DFQATT; CDR2 reads SNEGSKA (reference sequence). V shed 5 bases, J shed 10 bases, and the junction held 14 bases outside the gene matches. The CDR3 loop is CSARVLDEGGEQFF. CDR3 DNA sequence: TGCAGTGCTCGGGTACTAGATGAGGGAGGGGAGCAGTTCTTC.

This clonotype was seen repeatedly, ten times or more. The rearrangement uses TRBV5-1 and TRBJ2-3; the D is unclear. The CDR3 extends over 14 amino acids. Trimming took 0 bases from V and 2 from J, leaving 7 bases between them. CDR1 and CDR2 from the germline V gene are SGHRS and YFSETQ. The CDR3 sequence: CASSLGSPTDTQYF. The DNA for the CDR3 is TGCGCCAGCAGCTTGGGCTCCCCCACAGATACGCAGTATTTT.

This clonotype has a count of ten or more. This chain joins TRBV12-3 or TRBV12-4 and TRBJ2-7; D unclear. This CDR3 has 12 residues. CDR3 nucleotide sequence: TGTGCCAGCAGCCAGAATCTAGGTCGCGAGGCCGTC. It translates to CASSQNLGREAV.

The chain has TRBV18 and TRBJ1-2; the D is unclear. V lost 3 bases, J lost 0 bases, and 5 bases lay in between. CDR3 length: 13 amino acids. CDR1 KGHSH and CDR2 LQKENI come from the germline V gene. The CDR3 nucleotides read TGTGCCAGCTCACCTGGGGCTAACTATGGCTACACCTTC. As protein: CASSPGANYGYTF. Using reference TRBV18 and TRBJ1-2 for the parts outside the CDR3, the full variable domain is NAGVMQNPRHLVRRRGQEARLRCSPMKGHSHVYWYRQLPEEGLKFMVYLQKENIIDESGMPKERFSAEFPKEGPSILRIQQVVRGDSAAYFCASSPGANYGYTFGSGTRLTVV.

The V and J genes are TRBV6-1 and TRBJ2-7; TRBD1 might be the D (6 bases). The V gene's germline CDR1 is MNHNS and CDR2 SASEGT. Trimming left V 7 bases short and J 0 bases short, with 13 bases between. This CDR3 has 14 amino acids. CDR3 loop: CASTPWDNSYEQYF. CDR3 nucleotide sequence: TGTGCCAGCACTCCCTGGGACAACTCCTACGAGCAGTACTTC.

This clonotype was counted at least ten times. The J gene is TRBJ2-5, the V gene TRBV12-3 or TRBV12-4; D gene ambiguous. Trimming pared 0 bases from V and 1 base from J, leaving 3 bases between. The CDR3 spans 13 residues. The CDR3 sequence: CASSLASQETQYF. The CDR3 bases are TGTGCCAGCAGTTTAGCGTCCCAAGAGACCCAGTACTTC.

In this sample, this clonotype turned up many times. V gene TRBV6-5 combines with J gene TRBJ1-1; TRBD1 matches at 8 bases. The CDR3 totals 13 residues. Losses at the gene ends were 6 bases for V and 5 bases for J; bases not matched to a gene: 5. In germline, CDR1 is MNHEY, CDR2 SVGAGI. The CDR3 spells CASRGQVWTEAFF. The CDR3 DNA follows: TGTGCCAGCAGGGGACAGGTTTGGACTGAAGCTTTCTTT.